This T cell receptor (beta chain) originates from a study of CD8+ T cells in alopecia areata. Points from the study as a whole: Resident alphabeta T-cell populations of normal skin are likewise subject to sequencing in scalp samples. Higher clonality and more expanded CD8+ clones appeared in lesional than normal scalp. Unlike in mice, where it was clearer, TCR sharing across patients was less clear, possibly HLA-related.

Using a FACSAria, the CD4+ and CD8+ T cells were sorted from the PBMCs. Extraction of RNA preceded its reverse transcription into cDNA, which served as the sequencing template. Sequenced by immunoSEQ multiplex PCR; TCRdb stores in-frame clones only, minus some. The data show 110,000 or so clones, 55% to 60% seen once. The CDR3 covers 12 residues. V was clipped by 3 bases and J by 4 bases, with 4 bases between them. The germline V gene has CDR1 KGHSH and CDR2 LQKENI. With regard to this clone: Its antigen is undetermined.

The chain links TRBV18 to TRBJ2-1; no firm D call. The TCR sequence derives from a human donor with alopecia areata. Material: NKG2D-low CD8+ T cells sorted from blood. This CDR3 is CASSPGYNEQFF. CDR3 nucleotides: TGTGCCAGCTCACCCGGGTACAATGAGCAGTTCTTC.